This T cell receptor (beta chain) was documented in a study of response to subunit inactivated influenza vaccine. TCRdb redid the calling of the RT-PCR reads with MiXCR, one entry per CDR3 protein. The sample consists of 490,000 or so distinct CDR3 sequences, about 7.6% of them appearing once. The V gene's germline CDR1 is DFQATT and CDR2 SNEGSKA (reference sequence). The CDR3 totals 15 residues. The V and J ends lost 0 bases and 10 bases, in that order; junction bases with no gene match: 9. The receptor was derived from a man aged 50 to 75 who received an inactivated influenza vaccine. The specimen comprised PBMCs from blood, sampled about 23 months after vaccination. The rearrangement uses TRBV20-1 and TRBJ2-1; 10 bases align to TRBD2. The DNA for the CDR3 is TGCAGTGCTAGAGATAGCCAGCGGGAGGGCCGCGAGCAGTTCTTC. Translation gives CSARDSQREGREQFF.